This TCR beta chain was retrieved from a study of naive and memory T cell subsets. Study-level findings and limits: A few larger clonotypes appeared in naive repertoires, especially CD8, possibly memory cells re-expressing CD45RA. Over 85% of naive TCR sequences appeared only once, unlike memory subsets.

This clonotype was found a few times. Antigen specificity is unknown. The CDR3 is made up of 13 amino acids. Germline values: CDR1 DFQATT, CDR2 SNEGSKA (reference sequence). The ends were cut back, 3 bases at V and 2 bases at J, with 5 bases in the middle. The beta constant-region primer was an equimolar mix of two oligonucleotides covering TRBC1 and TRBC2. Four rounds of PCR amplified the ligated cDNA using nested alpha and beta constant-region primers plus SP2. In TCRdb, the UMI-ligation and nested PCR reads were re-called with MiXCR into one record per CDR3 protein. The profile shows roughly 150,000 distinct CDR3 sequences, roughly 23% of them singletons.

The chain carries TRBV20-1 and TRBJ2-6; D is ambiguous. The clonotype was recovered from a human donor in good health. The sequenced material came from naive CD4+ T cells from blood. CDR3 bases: TGCAGTGCTAGGATCCCTGGGGCCAACGTCCTGACTTTC. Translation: CSARIPGANVLTF.